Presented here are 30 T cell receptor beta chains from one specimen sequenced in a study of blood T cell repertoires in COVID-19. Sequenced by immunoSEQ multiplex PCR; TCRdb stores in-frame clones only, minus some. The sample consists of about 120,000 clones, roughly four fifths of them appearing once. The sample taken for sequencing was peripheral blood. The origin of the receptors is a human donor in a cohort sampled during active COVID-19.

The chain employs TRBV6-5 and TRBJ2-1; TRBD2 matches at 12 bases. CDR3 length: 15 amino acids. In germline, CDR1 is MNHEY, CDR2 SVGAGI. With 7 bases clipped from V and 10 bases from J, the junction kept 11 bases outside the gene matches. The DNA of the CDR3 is TGTGCCAGCACCACATCTAGCGGGGGGGCCGGGGAGCAGTTCTTC. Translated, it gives CASTTSSGGAGEQFF.

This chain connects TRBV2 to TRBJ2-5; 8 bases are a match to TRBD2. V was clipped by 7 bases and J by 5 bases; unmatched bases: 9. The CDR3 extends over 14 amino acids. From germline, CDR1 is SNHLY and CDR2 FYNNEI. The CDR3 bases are TGTGCCAGCATCCCGGGGCGGGGGGTGGAGACCCAGTACTTC. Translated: CASIPGRGVETQYF.

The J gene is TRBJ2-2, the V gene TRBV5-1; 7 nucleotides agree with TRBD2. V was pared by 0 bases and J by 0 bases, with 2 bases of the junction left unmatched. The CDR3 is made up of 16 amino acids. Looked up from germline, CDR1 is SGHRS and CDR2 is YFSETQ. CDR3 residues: CASSLAGLANTGELFF. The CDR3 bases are TGCGCCAGCAGCTTGGCAGGACTAGCGAACACCGGGGAGCTGTTTTTT.

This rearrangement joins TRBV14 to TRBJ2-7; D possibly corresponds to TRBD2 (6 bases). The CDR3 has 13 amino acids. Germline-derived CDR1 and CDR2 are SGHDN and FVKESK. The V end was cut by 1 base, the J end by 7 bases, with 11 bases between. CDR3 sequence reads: CASSQAVGGEQYF. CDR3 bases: TGTGCCAGCAGCCAAGCCGTGGGGGGAGAGCAGTACTTC.

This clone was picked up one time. The CDR3, as DNA: TGTGCCAGCAGCTTAGGGGGCGGAGTAGGGACTGAAGCTTTCTTT. This gives the protein CASSLGGGVGTEAFF. The chain couples TRBV11-2 to TRBJ1-1; a weak D match, TRBD1 (5 bases). The CDR3 has 15 residues. The germline V gene encodes CDR1 SGHAT and CDR2 FQNNGV. The germline V and J ends were trimmed by 1 base and 5 bases, with 14 bases remaining between them.

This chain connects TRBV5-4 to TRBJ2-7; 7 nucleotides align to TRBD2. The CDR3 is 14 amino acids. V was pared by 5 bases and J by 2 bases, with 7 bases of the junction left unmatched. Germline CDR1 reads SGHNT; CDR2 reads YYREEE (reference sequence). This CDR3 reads CASRVGTNPYEQYF. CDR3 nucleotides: TGTGCCAGCAGGGTCGGGACTAACCCCTACGAGCAGTACTTC. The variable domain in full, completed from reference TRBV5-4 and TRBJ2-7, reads ETGVTQSPTHLIKTRGQQVTLRCSSQSGHNTVSWYQQALGQGPQFIFQYYREEENGRGNFPPRFSGLQFPNYSSELNVNALELDDSALYLCASRVGTNPYEQYFGPGTRLTVT.

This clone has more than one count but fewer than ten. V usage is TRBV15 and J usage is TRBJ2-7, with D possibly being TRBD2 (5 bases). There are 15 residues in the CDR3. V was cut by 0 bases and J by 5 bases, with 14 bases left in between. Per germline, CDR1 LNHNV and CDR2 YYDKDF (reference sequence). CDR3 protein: CATSRDRGRTDEQYF. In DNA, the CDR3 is TGTGCCACCAGCAGAGATAGAGGGCGAACGGACGAGCAGTACTTC. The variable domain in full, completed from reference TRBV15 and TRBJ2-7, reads DAMVIQNPRYQVTQFGKPVTLSCSQTLNHNVMYWYQQKSSQAPKLLFHYYDKDFNNEADTPDNFQSRRPNTSFCFLDIRSPGLGDTAMYLCATSRDRGRTDEQYFGPGTRLTVT.

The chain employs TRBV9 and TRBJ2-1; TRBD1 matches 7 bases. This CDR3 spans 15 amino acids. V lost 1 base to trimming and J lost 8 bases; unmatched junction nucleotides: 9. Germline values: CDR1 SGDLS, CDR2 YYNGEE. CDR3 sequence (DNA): TGTGCCAGCAGCGTACGTCAGGGGGTGAGCGATGAGCAGTTCTTC. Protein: CASSVRQGVSDEQFF.

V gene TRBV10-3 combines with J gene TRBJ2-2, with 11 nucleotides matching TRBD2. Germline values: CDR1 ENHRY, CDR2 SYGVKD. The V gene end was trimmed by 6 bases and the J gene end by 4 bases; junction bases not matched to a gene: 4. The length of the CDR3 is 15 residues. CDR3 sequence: CAIRLAGGPTGELFF. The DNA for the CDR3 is TGTGCCATCAGGTTAGCGGGGGGGCCCACCGGGGAGCTGTTTTTT.

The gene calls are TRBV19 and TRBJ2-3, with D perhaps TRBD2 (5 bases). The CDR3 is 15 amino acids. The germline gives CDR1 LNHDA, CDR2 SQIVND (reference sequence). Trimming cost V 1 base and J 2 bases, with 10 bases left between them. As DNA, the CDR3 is TGTGCCAGTAGTATAGGGAGGACCACCACAGATACGCAGTATTTT. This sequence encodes CASSIGRTTTDTQYF.

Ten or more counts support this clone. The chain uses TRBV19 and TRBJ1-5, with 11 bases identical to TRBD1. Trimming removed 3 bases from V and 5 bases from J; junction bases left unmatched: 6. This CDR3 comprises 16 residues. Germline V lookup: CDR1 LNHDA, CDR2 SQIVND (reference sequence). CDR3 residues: CASSMGDRGGHQPQHF. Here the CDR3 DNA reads TGTGCCAGTAGTATGGGGGACAGGGGGGGACATCAGCCCCAGCATTTT.

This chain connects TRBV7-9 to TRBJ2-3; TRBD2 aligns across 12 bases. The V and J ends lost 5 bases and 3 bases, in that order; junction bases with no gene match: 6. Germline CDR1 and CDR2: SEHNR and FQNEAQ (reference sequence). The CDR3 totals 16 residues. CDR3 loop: CASSESLAGGTDTQYF. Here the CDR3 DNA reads TGTGCCAGCAGCGAGTCGCTAGCGGGGGGGACAGATACGCAGTATTTT.

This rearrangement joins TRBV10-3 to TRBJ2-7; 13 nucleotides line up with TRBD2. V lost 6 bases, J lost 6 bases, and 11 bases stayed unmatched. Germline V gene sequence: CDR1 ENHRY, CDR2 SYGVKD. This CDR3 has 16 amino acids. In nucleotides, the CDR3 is TGTGCCATCAGCCTAAGTGGGACTAGCGGGGACATCGAGCAGTACTTC. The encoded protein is CAISLSGTSGDIEQYF.

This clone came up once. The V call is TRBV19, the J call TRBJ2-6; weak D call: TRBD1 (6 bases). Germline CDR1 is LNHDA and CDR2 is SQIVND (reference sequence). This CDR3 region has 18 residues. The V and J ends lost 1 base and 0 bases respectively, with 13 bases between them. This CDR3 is CASSIAKTGISGANVLTF. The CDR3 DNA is TGTGCCAGTAGTATAGCCAAAACAGGGATCTCTGGGGCCAACGTCCTGACTTTC.

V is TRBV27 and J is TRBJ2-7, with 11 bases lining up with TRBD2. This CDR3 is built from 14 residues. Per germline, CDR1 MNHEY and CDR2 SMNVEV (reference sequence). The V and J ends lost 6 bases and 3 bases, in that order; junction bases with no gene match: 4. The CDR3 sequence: CASSPGLAGYEQYF. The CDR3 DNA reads TGTGCCAGCAGCCCAGGACTAGCGGGCTACGAGCAGTACTTC.

CDR3 protein: CASSQGNLAGGPPYF. CDR3 sequence (DNA): TGTGCCAGCAGCCAAGGCAACCTAGCGGGGGGGCCTCCCTACTTC. The gene calls are TRBV3-1 (or the pseudogene TRBV3-2) and TRBJ2-5; 12 nucleotides line up with TRBD2. The CDR3 is made up of 15 amino acids. V lost 1 base and J lost 14; bases outside the gene matches: 11. From germline, CDR1 is LGHDT and CDR2 YNNKEL (reference sequence).

This chain's CDR3 is CAISTQGTYEQYF. As DNA, the CDR3 is TGTGCCATCAGTACACAGGGAACCTACGAGCAGTACTTC. The rearrangement joins TRBV10-3 to TRBJ2-7; TRBD1 might be the D (6 bases). The CDR3 is made up of 13 amino acids. The V end lost 5 bases, the J end lost 2 bases, and 10 bases lay between the germline ends. Germline V gene sequence: CDR1 ENHRY, CDR2 SYGVKD.

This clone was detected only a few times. CDR3 region: CASSPTPGSYEQYF. The CDR3 nucleotides are TGTGCCAGCAGCCCCACTCCAGGGTCCTACGAGCAGTACTTC. The chain joins TRBV5-6 to TRBJ2-7; possibly TRBD1 for D (5 bases). The CDR3 loop spans 14 amino acids. Trimming took off 4 bases at V and 1 base at J, with 12 bases between the two ends. Germline CDR1 reads SGHDT; CDR2 reads YYEEEE.

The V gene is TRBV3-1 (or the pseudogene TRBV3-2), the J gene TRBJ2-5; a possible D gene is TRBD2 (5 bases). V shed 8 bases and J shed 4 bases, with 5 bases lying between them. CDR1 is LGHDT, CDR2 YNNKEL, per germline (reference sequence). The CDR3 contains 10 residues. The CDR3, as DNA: TGTGCCAGCGAGGGAGAGACCCAGTACTTC. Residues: CASEGETQYF.

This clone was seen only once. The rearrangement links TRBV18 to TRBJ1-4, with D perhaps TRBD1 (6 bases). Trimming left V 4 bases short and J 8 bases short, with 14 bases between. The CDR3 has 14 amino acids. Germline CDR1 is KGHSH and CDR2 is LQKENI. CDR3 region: CASSLRGDEEKLFF. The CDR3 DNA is TGTGCCAGCTCACTCAGGGGCGACGAAGAAAAACTGTTTTTT.

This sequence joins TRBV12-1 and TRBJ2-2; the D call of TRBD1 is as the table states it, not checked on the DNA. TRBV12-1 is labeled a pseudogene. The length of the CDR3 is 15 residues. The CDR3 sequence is CASSTTGSCTGELFF. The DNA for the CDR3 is TGTGCCAGCAGCACCACAGGGAGTTGCACCGGGGAGCTGTTTTTT.

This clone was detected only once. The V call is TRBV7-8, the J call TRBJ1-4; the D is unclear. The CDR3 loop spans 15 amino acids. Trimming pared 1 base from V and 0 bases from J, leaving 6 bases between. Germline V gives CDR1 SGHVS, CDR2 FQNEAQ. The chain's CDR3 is CASSLDQATNEKLFF. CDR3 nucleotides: TGTGCCAGCAGCTTAGATCAGGCAACTAATGAAAAACTGTTTTTT.

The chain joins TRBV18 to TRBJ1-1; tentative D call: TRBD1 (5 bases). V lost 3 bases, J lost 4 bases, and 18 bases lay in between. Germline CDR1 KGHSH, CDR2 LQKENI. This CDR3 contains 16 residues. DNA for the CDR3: TGTGCCAGCTCACCTCAGCTCCATGCAGGGCTCACTGAAGCTTTCTTT. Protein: CASSPQLHAGLTEAFF.

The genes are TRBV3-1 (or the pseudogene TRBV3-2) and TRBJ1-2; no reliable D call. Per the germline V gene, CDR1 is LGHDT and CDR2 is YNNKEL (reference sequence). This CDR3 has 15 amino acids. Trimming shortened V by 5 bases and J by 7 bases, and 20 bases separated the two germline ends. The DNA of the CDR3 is TGTGCCAGCAGCTCACAAGGCGGACTTAAGGGTGGCTACACCTTC. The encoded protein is CASSSQGGLKGGYTF.

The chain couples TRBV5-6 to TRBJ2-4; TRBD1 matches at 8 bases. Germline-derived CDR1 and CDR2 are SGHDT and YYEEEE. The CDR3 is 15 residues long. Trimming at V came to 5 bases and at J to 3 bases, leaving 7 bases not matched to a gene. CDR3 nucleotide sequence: TGTGCCAGCAGTCAGGGAACAGGGGGCAAAAACATTCAGTACTTC. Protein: CASSQGTGGKNIQYF.

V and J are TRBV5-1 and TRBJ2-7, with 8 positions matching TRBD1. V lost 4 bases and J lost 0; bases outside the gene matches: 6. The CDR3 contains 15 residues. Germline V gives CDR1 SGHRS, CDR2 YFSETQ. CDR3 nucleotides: TGCGCCAGCAGCCTACAGGGGGGCTTCTCCTACGAGCAGTACTTC. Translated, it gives CASSLQGGFSYEQYF.

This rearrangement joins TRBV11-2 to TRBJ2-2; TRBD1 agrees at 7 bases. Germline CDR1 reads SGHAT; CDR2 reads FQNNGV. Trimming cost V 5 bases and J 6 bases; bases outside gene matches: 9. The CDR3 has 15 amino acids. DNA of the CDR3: TGTGCCAGCAGCCGCGACAGGGTGAGGGCCGGGGAGCTGTTTTTT. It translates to CASSRDRVRAGELFF.

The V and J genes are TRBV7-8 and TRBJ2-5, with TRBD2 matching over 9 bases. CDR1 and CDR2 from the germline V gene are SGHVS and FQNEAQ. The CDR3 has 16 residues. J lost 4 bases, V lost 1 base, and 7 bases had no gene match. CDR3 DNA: TGTGCCAGCAGCTTAGACGGAGCGGGGGGACGAGAGACCCAGTACTTC. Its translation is CASSLDGAGGRETQYF.

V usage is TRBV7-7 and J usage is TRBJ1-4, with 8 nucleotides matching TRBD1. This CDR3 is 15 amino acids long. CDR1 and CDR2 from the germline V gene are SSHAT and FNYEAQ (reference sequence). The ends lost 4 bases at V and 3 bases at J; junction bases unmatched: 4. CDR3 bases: TGTGCCAGCAGCTCAACAGGGGGTCCTAATGAAAAACTGTTTTTT. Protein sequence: CASSSTGGPNEKLFF.

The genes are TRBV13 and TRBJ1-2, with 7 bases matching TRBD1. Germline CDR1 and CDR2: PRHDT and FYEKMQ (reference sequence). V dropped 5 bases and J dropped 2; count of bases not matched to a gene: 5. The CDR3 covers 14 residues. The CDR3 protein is CASSPSTGNYGYTF. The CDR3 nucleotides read TGTGCCAGCAGCCCCTCGACAGGGAACTATGGCTACACCTTC.